The present TCR beta chain was sequenced within a study of neurological immune-mediated disorders. For the study at large: Among the approximately 34 patients with multiple sclerosis, some 30 were relapsing-remitting, while 3 were secondary progressive. Study-wide results and limits: Private repertoires in all groups were suggested by the absence of shared CDR3 amino acid sequences among expanded clones across subjects.

Germline trimming cut 6 bases from V and 0 bases from J; bases unmatched to any gene: 3. CDR1 is SGHRS and CDR2 is YFSETQ in the germline V gene. CDR3 length: 14 residues. The making of cDNA relied on 5'RACE with 10-nucleotide random UMIs. Every sequencing run produced over 200 million TCR-beta sequences, and the sequences from any one run covered 15-18 subjects. TCRdb itself ran the 5' RACE reads through MiXCR, one entry per CDR3 protein. The sample includes 55,000 to 75,000 distinct CDR3 sequences, under 2.5% seen only once; the top ten take approximately 3%. This clonotype has a count of ten or more. The target antigen is unknown.

Material: PBMCs. This receptor was identified in a man aged 45-60 years with multiple sclerosis. The chain employs TRBV5-1 and TRBJ2-7, with TRBD1 matching 10 bases. As DNA, the CDR3 is TGCGCCAGCACCCGGGACAGGGGCTCCTACGAGCAGTACTTC. Amino acids: CASTRDRGSYEQYF.